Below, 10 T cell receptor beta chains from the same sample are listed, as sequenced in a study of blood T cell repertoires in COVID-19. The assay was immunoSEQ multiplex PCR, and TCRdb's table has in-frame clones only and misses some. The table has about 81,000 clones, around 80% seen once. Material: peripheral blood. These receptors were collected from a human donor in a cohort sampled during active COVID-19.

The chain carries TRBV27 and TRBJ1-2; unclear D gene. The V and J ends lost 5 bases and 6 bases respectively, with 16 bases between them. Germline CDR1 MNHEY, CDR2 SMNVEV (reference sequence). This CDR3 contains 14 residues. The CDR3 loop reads CASSPYTDSNGYTF. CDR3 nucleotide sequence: TGTGCCAGCAGTCCCTACACCGACTCGAATGGCTACACCTTC.

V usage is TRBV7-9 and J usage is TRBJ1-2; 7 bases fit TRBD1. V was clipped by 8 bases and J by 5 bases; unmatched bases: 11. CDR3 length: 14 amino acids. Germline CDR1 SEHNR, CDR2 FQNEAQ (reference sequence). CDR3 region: CASGRQGSIYGYTF. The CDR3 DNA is TGTGCCAGCGGACGACAGGGCTCGATTTATGGCTACACCTTC.

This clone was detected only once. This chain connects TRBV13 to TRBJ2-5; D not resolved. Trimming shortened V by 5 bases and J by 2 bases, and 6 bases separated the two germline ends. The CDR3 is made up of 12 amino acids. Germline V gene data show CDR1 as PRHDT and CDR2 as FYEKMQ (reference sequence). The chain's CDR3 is CASSPNQETQYF. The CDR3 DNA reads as TGTGCCAGCAGCCCTAATCAAGAGACCCAGTACTTC.

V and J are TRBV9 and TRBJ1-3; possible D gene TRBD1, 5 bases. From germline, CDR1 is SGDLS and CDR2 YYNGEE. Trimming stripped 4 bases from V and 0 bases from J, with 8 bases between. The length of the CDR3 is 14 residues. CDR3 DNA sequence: TGTGCCAGCAGCCGGGGGGTCTCTGGAAACACCATATATTTT. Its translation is CASSRGVSGNTIYF. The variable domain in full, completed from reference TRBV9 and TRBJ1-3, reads DSGVTQTPKHLITATGQRVTLRCSPRSGDLSVYWYQQSLDQGLQFLIQYYNGEERAKGNILERFSAQQFPDLHSELNLSSLELGDSALYFCASSRGVSGNTIYFGEGSWLTVV.

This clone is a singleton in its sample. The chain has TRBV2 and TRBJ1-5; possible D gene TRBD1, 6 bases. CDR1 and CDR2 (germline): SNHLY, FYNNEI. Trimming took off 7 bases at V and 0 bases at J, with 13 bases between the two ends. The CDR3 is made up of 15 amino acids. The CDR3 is CASIAGTFSNQPQHF. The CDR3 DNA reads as TGTGCCAGCATCGCCGGGACATTTAGCAATCAGCCCCAGCATTTT.

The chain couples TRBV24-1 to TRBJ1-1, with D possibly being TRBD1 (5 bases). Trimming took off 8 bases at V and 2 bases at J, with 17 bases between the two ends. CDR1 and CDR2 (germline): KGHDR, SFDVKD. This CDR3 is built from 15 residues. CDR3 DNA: TGTGCCACCACCGCCCGTGGGGACTTTAACACTGAAGCTTTCTTT. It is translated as CATTARGDFNTEAFF.

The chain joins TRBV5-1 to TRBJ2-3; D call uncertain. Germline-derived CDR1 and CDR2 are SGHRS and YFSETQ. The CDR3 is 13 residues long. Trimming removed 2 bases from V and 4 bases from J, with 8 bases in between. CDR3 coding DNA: TGCGCCAGCAGCTTTTACTCCGCAGATACGCAGTATTTT. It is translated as CASSFYSADTQYF.

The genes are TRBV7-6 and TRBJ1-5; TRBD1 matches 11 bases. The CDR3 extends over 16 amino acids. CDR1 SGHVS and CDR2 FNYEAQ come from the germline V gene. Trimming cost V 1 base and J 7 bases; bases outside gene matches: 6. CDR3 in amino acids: CASSLGTGGVGQPQHF. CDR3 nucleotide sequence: TGTGCCAGCAGCTTAGGGACAGGGGGCGTAGGACAGCCCCAGCATTTT.

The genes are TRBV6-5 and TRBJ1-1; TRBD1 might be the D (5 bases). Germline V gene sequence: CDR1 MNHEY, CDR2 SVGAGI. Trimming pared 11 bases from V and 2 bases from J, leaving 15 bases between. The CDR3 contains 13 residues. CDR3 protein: CAPQAGLNTEAFF. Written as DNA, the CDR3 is TGTGCCCCCCAGGCGGGGCTCAACACTGAAGCTTTCTTT.

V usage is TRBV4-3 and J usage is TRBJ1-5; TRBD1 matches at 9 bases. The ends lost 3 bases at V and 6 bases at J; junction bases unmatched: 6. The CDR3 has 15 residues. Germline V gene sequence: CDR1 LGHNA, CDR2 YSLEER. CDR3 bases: TGCGCCAGCAGCCAGATCACAGGGGGCGGTCAGCCCCAGCATTTT. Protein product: CASSQITGGGQPQHF.